This T cell receptor beta chain was recovered during a study of blood T cell repertoires in COVID-19. Enrollees, 18 to 89 years old, lived in about two dozen US areas. This clone has only a few counts. Germline-derived CDR1 and CDR2 are SGHTA and FQGTGA. This CDR3 has 15 residues. Trimming removed 1 base from V and 0 bases from J, with 6 bases in between. Libraries were prepared by immunoSEQ multiplex PCR; TCRdb keeps only in-frame clonotypes and omits some of them. The sample lists about 250,000 clones; approximately 84% were seen once. Sequencing input: PBMCs or T cells enriched from blood (not recorded which). This clonotype was sampled from a man between 45 and 60 years old who had recovered from COVID-19. The chain uses TRBV7-3 and TRBJ2-2; D unresolved. CDR3 residues: CASSLKPTNTGELFF. As DNA, the CDR3 is TGTGCCAGCAGCTTAAAGCCCACGAACACCGGGGAGCTGTTTTTT.